A selection of T cell receptor beta chains follows, all from one sample in a study of beta chain features in type 1 diabetes. Some clones are missing from TCRdb's copy, which holds only in-frame ones; the method was immunoSEQ multiplex PCR. The sample holds about 710,000 clones, around 15% seen once. Sequencing used naive CD4+ T cells from blood. These receptors were collected from a man aged 18 to 29 with type 1 diabetes. The CDR3 runs from the conserved cysteine through the conserved F or W.

J gene	V gene	CDR3 protein
TRBJ2-7	TRBV5-1	CASSLDRVQYEQYF
TRBJ2-1	TRBV2	CASSGYTRDAQFF
TRBJ1-1	TRBV30	CAWSKWGLNTEAFF
TRBJ2-6	TRBV25-1	CASSEYSGPGANVLTF
TRBJ1-6	TRBV5-1	CASSSLGDYNSPLHF
TRBJ2-1	TRBV11-1	CASSLVSLAEQFF
TRBJ1-2	TRBV28	CASSRPGPGQDRLSHGYTF
TRBJ2-6	TRBV18	CASSPVYKANVLTF
TRBJ2-1	TRBV5-4	CASSSRQGVGNEQFF
TRBJ1-4	TRBV9	CASSVGGFNEKLFF
TRBJ1-5	TRBV5-1	CASSPGVSNQPQHF
TRBJ2-1	TRBV29-1	CSVVRLLAGATYNEQFF
TRBJ2-1	TRBV5-1	CASSSRPLSHNEQFF
TRBJ2-7	TRBV21-1	CASSLSGTGSSYEQYF
TRBJ2-1	TRBV9	CASSVEGALYNEQFF
TRBJ2-1	TRBV27	CASTPSGPRDNEQFF
TRBJ2-6	TRBV28	CASSSGGRNGANVLTF
TRBJ2-2	TRBV30	CAWSGNWGMNTGELFF
TRBJ2-4	TRBV29-1	CSVEGRGDIQYF
TRBJ2-5	TRBV5-6	CASSFPGVETQYF
TRBJ1-5	TRBV30	CAWDTFHRGGLHF
TRBJ2-7	TRBV5-1	CASSTGSASSYEQYF
TRBJ1-4	TRBV5-1	CASSLQGSTNEKLFF
TRBJ2-1	TRBV2	CASRRTGGEGEQFF
TRBJ2-3	TRBV10-3	CAISPRGTDTQYF
TRBJ2-5	TRBV7-2	CASSFTSSQETQYF
TRBJ2-5	TRBV7-2	CASSLGLGGTGTPKETQYF
TRBJ2-3	TRBV4-3	CASSQAGGTQYF
TRBJ2-3	TRBV4-2	CASSQEVSGRTDTQYF
TRBJ1-4	TRBV18	CASSPQDKEKLFF
TRBJ2-7	TRBV29-1	CSGSGTSGYEQYF